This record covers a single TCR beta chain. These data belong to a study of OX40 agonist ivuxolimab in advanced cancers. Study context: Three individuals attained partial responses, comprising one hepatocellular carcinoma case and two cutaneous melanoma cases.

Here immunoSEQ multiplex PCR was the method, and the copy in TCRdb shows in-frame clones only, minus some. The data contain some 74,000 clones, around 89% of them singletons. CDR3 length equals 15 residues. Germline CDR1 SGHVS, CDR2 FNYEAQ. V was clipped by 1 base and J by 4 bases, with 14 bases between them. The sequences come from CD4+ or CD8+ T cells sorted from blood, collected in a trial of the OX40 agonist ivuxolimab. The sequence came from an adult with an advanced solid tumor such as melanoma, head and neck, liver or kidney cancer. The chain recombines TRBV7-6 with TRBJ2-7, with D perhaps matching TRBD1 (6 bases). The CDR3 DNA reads TGTGCCAGCAGCTTAGTTTCAGGGGCTGGTTACGAGCAGTACTTC. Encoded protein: CASSLVSGAGYEQYF. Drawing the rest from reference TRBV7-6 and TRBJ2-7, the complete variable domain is GAGVSQSPRYKVTKRGQDVALRCDPISGHVSLYWYRQALGQGPEFLTYFNYEAQQDKSGLPNDRFSAERPEGSISTLTIQRTEQRDSAMYRCASSLVSGAGYEQYFGPGTRLTVT.